Shown below are 7 T cell receptor beta chains from a single sample sequenced in a study of control samples from healthy donors and cancer patients. TCRdb keeps only in-frame clones here, not all; method: immunoSEQ multiplex PCR. Of about 69,000 clones listed, 84% are singletons. The sample was PBMCs. These receptors were obtained from a woman between 50 and 59 years old with lung cancer.

The chain has TRBV7-9 and TRBJ1-6; D is undetermined. The CDR3 is 15 residues long. Germline CDR1 is SEHNR and CDR2 is FQNEAQ (reference sequence). V lost 4 bases, J lost 4 bases, and 11 bases lay in between. The CDR3 nucleotides read TGTGCCAGCAGCTCATCGGTTTTTTATAATTCACCCCTCCACTTT. It codes for CASSSSVFYNSPLHF.

J is TRBJ1-2 and V is TRBV2; 10 nucleotides align to TRBD1. The germline V gene encodes CDR1 SNHLY and CDR2 FYNNEI. Trimming took 6 bases from V and 4 from J; bases not matched to a gene: 11. The CDR3 length is 16 residues. The DNA for the CDR3 is TGTGCCAGCAGGGAGAACCGGGACAGGGGAGCCTATGGCTACACCTTC. The encoded protein is CASRENRDRGAYGYTF.

The J gene is TRBJ1-1, the V gene TRBV11-2; D uncertain. Germline V gene data show CDR1 as SGHAT and CDR2 as FQNNGV. Trimming shortened V by 1 base and J by 5 bases, and 11 bases separated the two germline ends. The CDR3 runs 14 residues. Here the CDR3 DNA reads TGTGCCAGCAGCTTAGGGGCGGTGAGGACTGAAGCTTTCTTT. Translation gives CASSLGAVRTEAFF. The complete variable domain, with remaining parts taken from reference TRBV11-2 and TRBJ1-1, reads EAGVAQSPRYKIIEKRQSVAFWCNPISGHATLYWYQQILGQGPKLLIQFQNNGVVDDSQLPKDRFSAERLKGVDSTLKIQPAKLEDSAVYLCASSLGAVRTEAFFGQGTRLTVV.

This clone was observed a handful of times. The V gene is TRBV5-4, the J gene TRBJ1-6; D ambiguous. In germline, CDR1 is SGHNT, CDR2 YYREEE (reference sequence). The ends were cut back, 4 bases at V and 8 bases at J, with 10 bases in the middle. The CDR3 runs 13 residues. The CDR3 DNA follows: TGTGCCAGCAGCAAGGGAAACGATTCACCCCTCCACTTT. The encoded protein is CASSKGNDSPLHF.

As for this clone: The sample contains more than one DNA sequence encoding this CDR3. The chain employs TRBV9 and TRBJ1-2, with 7 bases aligning to TRBD1. The CDR3 totals 15 residues. The trim removed 4 bases at V and 0 bases at J, leaving 6 bases unmatched. The germline V gene encodes CDR1 SGDLS and CDR2 YYNGEE. The CDR3 loop is CASSPRTGANYGYTF. DNA of the CDR3: TGTGCCAGCAGCCCGAGGACAGGAGCTAACTATGGCTACACCTTC.

The chain uses TRBV6-6 and TRBJ1-2; D possibly corresponds to TRBD1 (5 bases). CDR1 is MNHNY, CDR2 SVGAGI, per germline (reference sequence). V lost 8 bases and J lost 0, with 13 bases in between. CDR3 size: 14 residues. CDR3 nucleotides: TGTGCCAGCCCGCGGGGGAAGGCTAACTATGGCTACACCTTC. Amino acid sequence: CASPRGKANYGYTF.

This clone has only one observation. The chain uses TRBV6-2 or TRBV6-3 and TRBJ1-2; no firm D call. The germline gives CDR1 MNHEY, CDR2 SVGEGT. The CDR3 is 12 residues long. V lost 5 bases to trimming and J lost 8 bases, with 12 bases between them. The CDR3 loop reads CASSLGRGGYTF. CDR3 sequence (DNA): TGTGCCAGCAGTCTCGGACGGGGAGGCTACACCTTC.